The 18 T cell receptor beta chains reported below all come from one sample, sequenced in a study of shared clonotypes between healthy human individuals. Generated by immunoSEQ multiplex PCR, the TCRdb table keeps only in-frame clones and is missing some. This sample carries approximately 620,000 clones, approximately 97% of them seen once, and the ten largest clones take around 0.058%. The sequenced sample was naive CD4+ T cells sorted from blood. The subset here: CD45RA+ positively selected. Every receptor here comes from a woman aged 30 to 39 in good health.

This CDR3 is CASSSRLAGGPETQYF. CDR3 in DNA: TGCGCCAGCAGCTCCAGACTAGCGGGAGGACCCGAGACCCAGTACTTC. V usage is TRBV5-1 and J usage is TRBJ2-5, with 13 bases that match TRBD2. The trim removed 3 bases at V and 5 bases at J, leaving 7 bases unmatched. The CDR3 is made up of 16 amino acids. Germline CDR1 and CDR2: SGHRS and YFSETQ. The entire variable domain, with the rest obtained from reference TRBV5-1 and TRBJ2-5, is as follows: KAGVTQTPRYLIKTRGQQVTLSCSPISGHRSVSWYQQTPGQGLQFLFEYFSETQRNKGNFPGRFSGRQFSNSRSEMNVSTLELGDSALYLCASSSRLAGGPETQYFGPGTRLLVL.

The V and J genes are TRBV28 and TRBJ1-2; weak D call: TRBD1 (5 bases). The V end was cut by 5 bases, the J end by 7 bases, with 14 bases between. From germline, CDR1 is MDHEN and CDR2 SYDVKM. This CDR3 spans 13 amino acids. CDR3 region: CASSLEVQGGYTF. The CDR3 DNA is TGTGCCAGCAGTCTGGAAGTTCAGGGTGGCTACACCTTC.

The chain couples TRBV7-2 to TRBJ2-2; D is possibly TRBD1 (7 bases). The CDR3 loop spans 15 amino acids. V was trimmed by 3 bases and J by 5 bases, leaving 13 bases between them. Germline V gives CDR1 SGHTA, CDR2 FQGNSA. Here the CDR3 DNA reads TGTGCCAGCAGCTTCCAGACAGGGAGGACCGGGGAGCTGTTTTTT. This sequence encodes CASSFQTGRTGELFF.

This sequence joins TRBV27 and TRBJ2-1; D possibly corresponds to TRBD1 (6 bases). The CDR3 contains 14 residues. In germline, CDR1 is MNHEY, CDR2 SMNVEV (reference sequence). V lost 0 bases and J 9 bases, leaving 12 bases between the germline ends. CDR3 sequence (DNA): TGTGCCAGCAGTTTATCTCAGGGGCAGGGTGAGCAGTTCTTC. This translates into CASSLSQGQGEQFF.

Concerning this clone itself: Other DNA sequences of this sample code for an identical CDR3. The chain is built from TRBV28 and TRBJ1-1, with a weak D call TRBD1 (5 bases). The CDR3 runs 13 residues. The germline gives CDR1 MDHEN, CDR2 SYDVKM. The V and J ends lost 7 bases and 1 base respectively, with 10 bases between them. In DNA, the CDR3 is TGTGCCAGCACGCTGGGGGGGAACACTGAAGCTTTCTTT. Translation gives CASTLGGNTEAFF.

Only one count was recorded for this clone. Other nucleotide sequences from this sample produce the same CDR3. The rearrangement uses TRBV6-1 and TRBJ1-5; D not resolved. The length of the CDR3 is 11 residues. V was shortened by 8 bases and J by 7 bases, with 9 bases between the two germline ends. Germline V CDR1 and CDR2: MNHNS, SASEGT. In DNA form, the CDR3 reads TGTGCCAGCGGGATAGGGCAGCCCCAGCATTTT. This encodes CASGIGQPQHF.

V gene TRBV5-6 combines with J gene TRBJ2-3, with 7 bases matching TRBD2. The CDR3 covers 16 residues. CDR1 SGHDT and CDR2 YYEEEE come from the germline V gene. V lost 3 bases, J lost 2 bases, and 9 bases stayed unmatched. CDR3 nucleotide sequence: TGTGCCAGCAGCTCCGGTTCGGGACTATCCACAGATACGCAGTATTTT. It encodes CASSSGSGLSTDTQYF.

The chain links TRBV6-1 to TRBJ2-2; D remains unclear. Trimming stripped 6 bases from V and 0 bases from J, with 11 bases between. CDR1 MNHNS and CDR2 SASEGT come from the germline V gene. CDR3 size: 15 residues. The DNA for the CDR3 is TGTGCCAGCAGAACGATGACGGCGAACACCGGGGAGCTGTTTTTT. It encodes CASRTMTANTGELFF.

This chain links TRBV28 with TRBJ1-1; D call uncertain. The CDR3 consists of 11 residues. Trimming left V 2 bases short and J 11 bases short, with 9 bases between. Germline V gives CDR1 MDHEN, CDR2 SYDVKM. CDR3 bases: TGTGCCAGCAGTTTAAATGTGGTGGCTTTCTTT. Amino acids: CASSLNVVAFF. Together with reference TRBV28 and TRBJ1-1, the CDR3 gives the full variable domain: DVKVTQSSRYLVKRTGEKVFLECVQDMDHENMFWYRQDPGLGLRLIYFSYDVKMKEKGDIPEGYSVSREKKERFSLILESASTNQTSMYLCASSLNVVAFFGQGTRLTVV.

The rearrangement uses TRBV18 and TRBJ2-7, with 9 bases fitting TRBD1. Trimming took 3 bases from V and 6 from J; bases not matched to a gene: 6. Germline CDR1 and CDR2: KGHSH and LQKENI. This CDR3 spans 14 amino acids. Here the CDR3 DNA reads TGTGCCAGCTCACCGGGACAGGGTCTTGCCGAGCAGTACTTC. Its translation is CASSPGQGLAEQYF.

The gene calls are TRBV5-1 and TRBJ2-1; 11 nucleotides match TRBD2. V shed 5 bases, J shed 4 bases, and the junction held 8 bases outside the gene matches. This CDR3 is 16 amino acids long. CDR1 and CDR2 (germline): SGHRS, YFSETQ. The CDR3 is CASSGGGTSGYNEQFF. As DNA, the CDR3 is TGCGCCAGCAGTGGAGGTGGGACTAGCGGATACAATGAGCAGTTCTTC. Full variable domain (outside the CDR3, taken from reference TRBV5-1 and TRBJ2-1): KAGVTQTPRYLIKTRGQQVTLSCSPISGHRSVSWYQQTPGQGLQFLFEYFSETQRNKGNFPGRFSGRQFSNSRSEMNVSTLELGDSALYLCASSGGGTSGYNEQFFGPGTRLTVL.

Of note for this clone: At one boundary the junction diverges from the germline segment, which might be a read error. The rearrangement joins TRBV11-2 to TRBJ2-7, with D possibly being TRBD2 (6 bases). The length of the CDR3 is 18 residues. Germline V CDR1 and CDR2: SGHAT, FQNNGV. The CDR3 protein is CASSLGVGLDGRTHEQYF. The CDR3 DNA reads as TGTGCCAGCAGTTTAGGAGTAGGGTTGGACGGGAGAACCCACGAGCAGTACTTC.

The chain combines TRBV30 with TRBJ1-1; possibly TRBD1 for D (5 bases). Germline CDR1 is GTSNPN and CDR2 is SVGIG (reference sequence). The CDR3 has 14 residues. V lost 0 bases and J 3 bases, leaving 11 bases between the germline ends. CDR3 coding DNA: TGTGCCTGGAGTGTACCAGGGAGGGACACTGAAGCTTTCTTT. It specifies CAWSVPGRDTEAFF.

V and J are TRBV5-5 and TRBJ2-5, with D perhaps TRBD1 or TRBD2 (5 bases each). In germline, CDR1 is SGHKS, CDR2 YYEKEE (reference sequence). The CDR3 is made up of 16 amino acids. Trimming cost V 4 bases and J 0 bases, with 16 bases left between them. DNA of the CDR3: TGTGCCAGCAGCCGGACTCTACAGGAGTACCAAGAGACCCAGTACTTC. Its protein product is CASSRTLQEYQETQYF. The complete variable domain, with remaining parts taken from reference TRBV5-5 and TRBJ2-5, reads DAGVTQSPTHLIKTRGQQVTLRCSPISGHKSVSWYQQVLGQGPQFIFQYYEKEERGRGNFPDRFSARQFPNYSSELNVNALLLGDSALYLCASSRTLQEYQETQYFGPGTRLLVL.

CDR3 in amino acids: CASSTRTSGMNEQFF. CDR3 bases: TGTGCCAGCAGCACCCGAACTAGCGGGATGAATGAGCAGTTCTTC. This chain joins TRBV7-2 and TRBJ2-1; the match to TRBD2 covers 10 bases. The CDR3 is made up of 15 amino acids. After removal of 5 bases from V and 7 bases from J, the junction contained 8 bases not matched to a gene. The germline gives CDR1 SGHTA, CDR2 FQGNSA. The full variable domain, its missing parts supplied by reference TRBV7-2 and TRBJ2-1, is GAGVSQSPSNKVTEKGKDVELRCDPISGHTALYWYRQSLGQGLEFLIYFQGNSAPDKSGLPSDRFSAERTGGSVSTLTIQRTQQEDSAVYLCASSTRTSGMNEQFFGPGTRLTVL.

This rearrangement joins TRBV7-6 to TRBJ2-5, with D unresolved. Germline CDR1 SGHVS, CDR2 FNYEAQ. The CDR3 extends over 14 amino acids. Deletions cut 0 bases from V and 5 bases from J, with 10 bases between. CDR3 in amino acids: CASSLAGSRETQYF. The CDR3 DNA sequence: TGTGCCAGCAGCTTAGCGGGTTCCCGGGAGACCCAGTACTTC.

V usage is TRBV13 and J usage is TRBJ1-4; the D is unclear. The CDR3 extends over 16 amino acids. Germline CDR1 PRHDT, CDR2 FYEKMQ (reference sequence). The V end was cut by 4 bases, the J end by 5 bases, with 17 bases between. In DNA form, the CDR3 reads TGTGCCAGCAGCTCCTCCATCGGAATGGGAAATGAAAAACTGTTTTTT. Protein product: CASSSSIGMGNEKLFF.

V gene TRBV29-1 combines with J gene TRBJ1-2, with D perhaps TRBD1 (5 bases). The V and J ends lost 5 bases and 2 bases respectively, with 9 bases between them. CDR1 and CDR2 (germline): SQVTM, ANQGSEA. This CDR3 region has 12 residues. The CDR3 loop is CSVSWGNYGYTF. CDR3 nucleotide sequence: TGCAGCGTTTCGTGGGGGAACTATGGCTACACCTTC.